This T cell receptor beta chain derives from a study of metastatic and nonmetastatic thyroid tumors. Each patient came to thyroid surgery without any prior treatment (of any kind). CDR1 LNHDA and CDR2 SQIVND come from the germline V gene (reference sequence). CDR3 length: 15 residues. The V end was cut by 6 bases, the J end by 6 bases, with 15 bases between. Overall study results and limits: Benign nodules were reported to have significantly lower TCR beta diversity than malignant thyroid tumors, in blood and tumor.

TCRdb reprocessed the PCR reads via MiXCR. The sample lists some 16,000 clones; under 40% were seen once. Comments on this clone: Its antigen is not known.

The chain employs TRBV19 and TRBJ1-6, with D uncertain. This receptor was identified in a male donor with papillary thyroid cancer or a benign thyroid nodule (not recorded which). Some clones in this sample may be carry-over from other donors' samples. Sequencing used tumor tissue. The CDR3 sequence is CASRMLGDFNSPLHF. In nucleotides, the CDR3 is TGTGCCAGTAGAATGTTGGGAGATTTTAATTCACCCCTCCACTTT.